This T cell receptor beta chain originates from a study of blood T cells in healthy people across ages. Next came a second PCR, run for roughly 6 to 11 cycles, which used a sample-barcoded 5' primer along with a J-beta primer mix. Via MiXCR, TCRdb re-called the 5' RACE reads, giving one row per CDR3 protein. The sample records about 640,000 distinct CDR3 sequences, approximately 30% being singletons. Total RNA, at least 5.5 micrograms per sample, came from PBMCs. This clonotype was seen more than once but under ten times. A much larger clonotype is one base distant, so this may be a read error. Sequenced sample: blood. This clonotype originated in an elderly woman in good health.

The CDR3 DNA sequence: TGTGCCAGCAGTATAAAACAGGGCAATGAGCAGTACTTC. This translates into CASSIKQGNEQYF. V and J are TRBV12-3 or TRBV12-4 and TRBJ2-5, with D maybe TRBD1 (6 bases). V was pared by 5 bases and J by 11 bases, with 18 bases between. CDR3 length: 13 amino acids.